These 15 T cell receptor beta chains came from one sample sequenced in a study of neoadjuvant anti-PD-1 for oral cavity cancer. Only in-frame clones appear in the TCRdb table, and some are missing; sequencing was by immunoSEQ multiplex PCR. The top ten hold 3.5% of the sample, which has approximately 32,000 clones, about 86% seen once. This material consisted of PBMCs, taken before nivolumab (anti-PD-1) treatment. All receptors derive from a person aged 40 to 85 with oral cavity squamous cell carcinoma.

This CDR3 is CASSLGRDTQYF. CDR3 DNA: TGTGCCAGCAGCTTGGGTAGAGATACGCAGTATTTT. The V and J genes are TRBV7-8 and TRBJ2-3; no clear D gene. Germline CDR1 is SGHVS and CDR2 is FQNEAQ. CDR3 length: 12 residues. Trimming removed 3 bases from V and 5 bases from J, with 6 bases in between. The full variable domain, in which reference TRBV7-8 and TRBJ2-3 provide the parts outside the CDR3, is GAGVSQSPRYKVAKRGQDVALRCDPISGHVSLFWYQQALGQGPEFLTYFQNEAQLDKSGLPSDRFFAERPEGSVSTLKIQRTQQEDSAVYLCASSLGRDTQYFGPGTRLTVL.

The chain has TRBV19 and TRBJ1-1; D call uncertain. CDR1 and CDR2 (germline): LNHDA, SQIVND (reference sequence). The V and J ends lost 9 bases and 6 bases respectively, with 20 bases between them. CDR3 size: 14 residues. The CDR3, as DNA: TGTGCCAGCCGGTGGTTGGTCGGGAGCGCTGAAGCTTTCTTT. Amino acid sequence: CASRWLVGSAEAFF.

V gene TRBV7-8 combines with J gene TRBJ2-2; maybe TRBD1 (5 bases). This CDR3 contains 15 residues. V lost 9 bases and J 5 bases, leaving 19 bases between the germline ends. Per the germline V gene, CDR1 is SGHVS and CDR2 is FQNEAQ. The CDR3 reads CASTGVSFGTGELFF. The CDR3 bases are TGTGCCAGTACAGGTGTTAGCTTCGGTACCGGGGAGCTGTTTTTT.

This chain links TRBV4-2 with TRBJ2-5; 7 bases line up with TRBD2. Germline CDR1 reads LGHNA; CDR2 reads YNFKEQ. The CDR3 runs 16 residues. V shed 0 bases and J 4 bases; nucleotides not matched to a gene: 8. The CDR3 sequence: CASSQEGLAEGETQYF. For the CDR3, the DNA is TGTGCCAGCAGCCAAGAAGGTCTAGCGGAGGGAGAGACCCAGTACTTC.

The gene calls are TRBV10-3 and TRBJ2-3; TRBD1 matches 7 bases. The CDR3 contains 14 residues. The ends lost 7 bases at V and 0 bases at J; junction bases unmatched: 4. Germline CDR1 ENHRY, CDR2 SYGVKD. The CDR3 DNA reads TGTGCCATCAACTACAGGGGTAGCACAGATACGCAGTATTTT. This sequence encodes CAINYRGSTDTQYF.

The chain combines TRBV11-2 with TRBJ1-2; D is ambiguous. The CDR3 has 12 amino acids. Trimming removed 5 bases at V and 6 bases at J, with 10 bases between. Germline CDR1 SGHAT, CDR2 FQNNGV. CDR3 nucleotides: TGTGCCAGCAGCCACCAGATGAATGGCTACACCTTC. Translating it yields CASSHQMNGYTF.

This clone has only a few counts. V and J are TRBV11-2 and TRBJ2-7, with 7 positions matching TRBD1. V was pared by 2 bases and J by 3 bases, with 1 base of the junction left unmatched. CDR1 and CDR2 (germline): SGHAT, FQNNGV. CDR3 length: 13 amino acids. CDR3 sequence (DNA): TGTGCCAGCAGCTTACGACAGGGCTACGAGCAGTACTTC. Protein sequence: CASSLRQGYEQYF. Complete variable domain (other parts from reference TRBV11-2 and TRBJ2-7): EAGVAQSPRYKIIEKRQSVAFWCNPISGHATLYWYQQILGQGPKLLIQFQNNGVVDDSQLPKDRFSAERLKGVDSTLKIQPAKLEDSAVYLCASSLRQGYEQYFGPGTRLTVT.

The J gene is TRBJ1-1, the V gene TRBV19; 7 positions match TRBD1. CDR1 is LNHDA, CDR2 SQIVND, per germline (reference sequence). V gave up 6 bases and J gave up 0 bases; unmatched junction bases: 7. The CDR3 is made up of 15 amino acids. As DNA, the CDR3 is TGTGCCAGTAGCCGACAGGGAAGGCTGAACACTGAAGCTTTCTTT. Protein: CASSRQGRLNTEAFF.

The genes are TRBV7-6 and TRBJ2-7; 9 bases are a match to TRBD2. CDR3 length: 13 amino acids. The ends lost 3 bases at V and 7 bases at J; junction bases unmatched: 4. Germline V CDR1 and CDR2: SGHVS, FNYEAQ. CDR3 nucleotides: TGTGCCAGCAGCTTGTCCGCGGGGGGGGAGCAGTACTTC. Its translation: CASSLSAGGEQYF.

V is TRBV12-5 and J is TRBJ2-2; D remains ambiguous. The V and J ends lost 1 base and 7 bases respectively, with 7 bases between them. CDR1 LGHNT and CDR2 FRNRAP come from the germline V gene. This CDR3 spans 13 amino acids. CDR3 coding DNA: TGTGCTAGTGGTTTGGATGGGAACGGGGAGCTGTTTTTT. Translation gives CASGLDGNGELFF.

In this sample, this clone turned up once. The chain has TRBV10-2 and TRBJ2-3; perhaps TRBD1 as D (5 bases). Per the germline V gene, CDR1 is WSHSY and CDR2 is SAAADI. The V end was cut by 7 bases, the J end by 4 bases, with 12 bases between. The CDR3 is made up of 13 amino acids. As DNA, the CDR3 is TGCGCCAGCATAGCCAGGGCGGCAGATACGCAGTATTTT. Translation gives CASIARAADTQYF.

This chain connects TRBV7-8 to TRBJ1-4; a weak D match, TRBD1 (6 bases). The length of the CDR3 is 15 residues. Per germline, CDR1 SGHVS and CDR2 FQNEAQ. Trimming removed 5 bases from V and 6 bases from J, with 16 bases in between. CDR3 region: CASSPTPQGHEKLFF. As DNA, the CDR3 is TGTGCCAGCAGCCCCACCCCACAGGGCCATGAAAAACTGTTTTTT.

This chain links TRBV7-2 with TRBJ2-1, with D unclear. Deletions cut 1 base from V and 6 bases from J, with 4 bases between. The CDR3 is 12 residues long. Germline assignment: CDR1 SGHTA and CDR2 FQGNSA. The chain's CDR3 is CASSLVGNEQFF. The CDR3 nucleotides read TGTGCCAGCAGCTTAGTAGGCAATGAGCAGTTCTTC.

J is TRBJ1-2 and V is TRBV4-3, with 8 bases matching TRBD1. Trimming cost V 4 bases and J 4 bases; bases outside gene matches: 11. From germline, CDR1 is LGHNA and CDR2 YSLEER. This CDR3 contains 16 residues. The CDR3 protein is CASSPLGQGSGYGYTF. CDR3 sequence (DNA): TGCGCCAGCAGCCCTCTCGGACAGGGTAGCGGCTATGGCTACACCTTC.

The rearrangement links TRBV5-6 to TRBJ2-2; D perhaps matches TRBD1 (5 bases). Germline V gene sequence: CDR1 SGHDT, CDR2 YYEEEE. V dropped 2 bases and J dropped 5 bases, with 13 bases sitting between them. This CDR3 region has 15 residues. This chain's CDR3 is CASSFQGWVTGELFF. CDR3 nucleotide sequence: TGTGCCAGCAGCTTCCAGGGTTGGGTAACCGGGGAGCTGTTTTTT.